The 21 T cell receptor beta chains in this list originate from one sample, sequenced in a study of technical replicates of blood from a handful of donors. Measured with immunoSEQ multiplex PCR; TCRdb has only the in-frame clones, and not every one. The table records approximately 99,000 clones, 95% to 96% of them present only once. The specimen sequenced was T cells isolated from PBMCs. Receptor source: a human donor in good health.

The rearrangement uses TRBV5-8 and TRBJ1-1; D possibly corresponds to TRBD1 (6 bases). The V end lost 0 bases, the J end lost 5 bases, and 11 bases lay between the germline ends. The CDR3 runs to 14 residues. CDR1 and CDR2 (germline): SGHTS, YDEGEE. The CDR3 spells CASSLEGVGTEAFF. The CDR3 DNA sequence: TGTGCCAGCAGCTTGGAGGGGGTAGGGACTGAAGCTTTCTTT.

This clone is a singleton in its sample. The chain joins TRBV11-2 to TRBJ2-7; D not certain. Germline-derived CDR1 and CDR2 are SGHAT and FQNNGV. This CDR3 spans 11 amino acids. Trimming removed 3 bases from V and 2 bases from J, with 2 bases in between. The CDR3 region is CASSFTYEQYF. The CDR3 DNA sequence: TGTGCCAGCAGCTTTACCTACGAGCAGTACTTC.

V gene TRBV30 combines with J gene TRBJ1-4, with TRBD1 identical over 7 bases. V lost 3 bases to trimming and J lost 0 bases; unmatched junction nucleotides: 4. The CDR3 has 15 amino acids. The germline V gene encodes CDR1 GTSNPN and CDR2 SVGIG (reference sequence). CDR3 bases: TGTGCCTGGAGGGAGGGACAGACAACTAATGAAAAACTGTTTTTT. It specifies CAWREGQTTNEKLFF. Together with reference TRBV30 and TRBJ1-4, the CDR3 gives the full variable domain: SQTIHQWPATLVQPVGSPLSLECTVEGTSNPNLYWYRQAAGRGLQLLFYSVGIGQISSEVPQNLSASRPQDRQFILSSKKLLLSDSGFYLCAWREGQTTNEKLFFGSGTQLSVL.

CDR3 coding DNA: TGCAGTGCCAGACAGGGTCAGGAGCAGTTCTTC. It specifies CSARQGQEQFF. The chain employs TRBV20-1 and TRBJ2-1, with 7 nucleotides matching TRBD1. J was trimmed by 10 bases and V by 6 bases; bases with no gene match: 6. The germline V gene encodes CDR1 DFQATT and CDR2 SNEGSKA (reference sequence). The CDR3 covers 11 residues.

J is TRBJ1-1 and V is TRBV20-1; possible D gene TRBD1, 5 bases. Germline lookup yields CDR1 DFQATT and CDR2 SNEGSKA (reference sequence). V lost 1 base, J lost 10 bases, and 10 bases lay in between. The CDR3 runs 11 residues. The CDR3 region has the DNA TGCAGTGCTAGAGTGGGGGGAGCAGCTTTCTTT. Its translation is CSARVGGAAFF.

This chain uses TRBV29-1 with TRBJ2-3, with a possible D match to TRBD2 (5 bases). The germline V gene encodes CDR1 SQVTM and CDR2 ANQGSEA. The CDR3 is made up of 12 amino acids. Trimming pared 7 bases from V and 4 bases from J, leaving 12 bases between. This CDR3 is CSAGGTADTQYF. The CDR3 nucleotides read TGCAGCGCCGGAGGTACCGCAGATACGCAGTATTTT.

The DNA of the CDR3 is TGTGCCAGCAGCTTAAGCCTTCGGGTGTACGAGCAGTACTTC. This encodes CASSLSLRVYEQYF. V and J are TRBV7-8 and TRBJ2-7; D call uncertain. The germline V and J ends were trimmed by 2 bases and 4 bases, with 12 bases remaining between them. Germline CDR1 SGHVS, CDR2 FQNEAQ. The CDR3 has 14 amino acids.

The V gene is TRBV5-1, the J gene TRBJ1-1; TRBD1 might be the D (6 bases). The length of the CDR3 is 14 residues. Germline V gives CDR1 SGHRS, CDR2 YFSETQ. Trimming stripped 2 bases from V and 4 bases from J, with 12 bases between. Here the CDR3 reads CASSFGQGLTEAFF. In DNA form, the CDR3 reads TGCGCCAGCAGCTTCGGGCAGGGGCTCACTGAAGCTTTCTTT.

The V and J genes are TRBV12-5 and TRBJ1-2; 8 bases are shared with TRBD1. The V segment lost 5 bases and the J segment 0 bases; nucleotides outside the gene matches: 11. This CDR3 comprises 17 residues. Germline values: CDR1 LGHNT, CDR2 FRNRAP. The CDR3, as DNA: TGTGCTAGTGGTCAAGGACAGGGTGAAGTGGCTAACTATGGCTACACCTTC. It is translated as CASGQGQGEVANYGYTF.

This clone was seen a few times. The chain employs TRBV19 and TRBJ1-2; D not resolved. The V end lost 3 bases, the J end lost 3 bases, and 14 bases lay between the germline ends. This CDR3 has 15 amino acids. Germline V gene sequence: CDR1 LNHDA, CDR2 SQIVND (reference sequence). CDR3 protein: CASSIQVVVDYGYTF. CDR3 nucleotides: TGTGCCAGTAGTATCCAGGTTGTCGTCGACTATGGCTACACCTTC.

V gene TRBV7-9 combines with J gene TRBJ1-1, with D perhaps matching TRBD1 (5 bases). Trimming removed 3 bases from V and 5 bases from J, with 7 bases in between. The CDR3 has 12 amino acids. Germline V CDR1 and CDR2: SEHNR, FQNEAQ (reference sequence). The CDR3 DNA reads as TGTGCCAGCAGCTTCCAGGGTACTGAAGCTTTCTTT. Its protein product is CASSFQGTEAFF.

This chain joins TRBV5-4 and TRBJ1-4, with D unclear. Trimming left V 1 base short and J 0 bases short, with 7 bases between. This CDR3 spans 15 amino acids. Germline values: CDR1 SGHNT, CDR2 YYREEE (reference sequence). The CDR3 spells CASSLTPTTNEKLFF. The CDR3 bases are TGTGCCAGCAGCTTGACACCCACAACTAATGAAAAACTGTTTTTT.

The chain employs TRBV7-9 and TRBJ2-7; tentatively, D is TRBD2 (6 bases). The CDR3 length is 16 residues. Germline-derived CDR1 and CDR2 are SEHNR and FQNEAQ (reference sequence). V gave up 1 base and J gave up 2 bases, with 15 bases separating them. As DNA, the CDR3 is TGTGCCAGCAGCTTAGGTGGCCTAGCGCTTACCTACGAGCAGTACTTC. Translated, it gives CASSLGGLALTYEQYF.

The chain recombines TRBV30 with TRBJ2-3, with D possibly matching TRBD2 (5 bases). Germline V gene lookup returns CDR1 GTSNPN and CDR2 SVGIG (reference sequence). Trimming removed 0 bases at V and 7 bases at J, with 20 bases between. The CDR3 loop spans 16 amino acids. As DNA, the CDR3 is TGTGCCTGGAGTGTACTGTCGGGGATTAGGGAGAATACGCAGTATTTT. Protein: CAWSVLSGIRENTQYF.

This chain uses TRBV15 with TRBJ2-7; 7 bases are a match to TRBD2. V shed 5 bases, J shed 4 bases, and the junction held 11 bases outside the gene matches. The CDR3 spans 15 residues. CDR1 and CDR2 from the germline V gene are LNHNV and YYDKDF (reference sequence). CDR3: CATSPAFREVYEQYF. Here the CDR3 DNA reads TGTGCCACCAGCCCCGCCTTCCGGGAGGTATACGAGCAGTACTTC.

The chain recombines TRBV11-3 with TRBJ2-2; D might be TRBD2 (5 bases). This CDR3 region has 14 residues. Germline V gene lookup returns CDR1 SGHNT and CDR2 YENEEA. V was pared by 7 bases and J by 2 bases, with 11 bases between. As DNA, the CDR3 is TGTGCCAGCAACGACTACTCCAACACCGGGGAGCTGTTTTTT. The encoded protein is CASNDYSNTGELFF.

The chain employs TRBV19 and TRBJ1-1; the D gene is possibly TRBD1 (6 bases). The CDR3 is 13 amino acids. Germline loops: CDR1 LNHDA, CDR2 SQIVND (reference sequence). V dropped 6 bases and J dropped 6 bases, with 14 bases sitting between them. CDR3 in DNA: TGTGCCAGTAGCCGATTCGGACAGTCTGAAGCTTTCTTT. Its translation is CASSRFGQSEAFF.

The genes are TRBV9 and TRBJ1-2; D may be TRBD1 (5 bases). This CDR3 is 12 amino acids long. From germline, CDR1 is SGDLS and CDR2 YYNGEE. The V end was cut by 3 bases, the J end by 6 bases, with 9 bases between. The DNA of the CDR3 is TGTGCCAGCAGCGGAGGACATGATGGCTACACCTTC. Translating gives CASSGGHDGYTF.

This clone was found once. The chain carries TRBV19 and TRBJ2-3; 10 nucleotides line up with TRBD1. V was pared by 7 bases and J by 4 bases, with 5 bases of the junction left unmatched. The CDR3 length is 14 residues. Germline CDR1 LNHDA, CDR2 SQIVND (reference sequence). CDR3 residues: CASKKTGGPDTQYF. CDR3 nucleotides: TGTGCCAGTAAAAAGACAGGGGGCCCAGATACGCAGTATTTT.

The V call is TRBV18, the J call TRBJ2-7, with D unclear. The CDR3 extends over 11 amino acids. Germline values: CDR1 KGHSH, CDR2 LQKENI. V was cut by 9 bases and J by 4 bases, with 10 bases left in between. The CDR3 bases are TGTGCCAGTTCGCGGAATTACGAGCAGTACTTC. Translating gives CASSRNYEQYF.

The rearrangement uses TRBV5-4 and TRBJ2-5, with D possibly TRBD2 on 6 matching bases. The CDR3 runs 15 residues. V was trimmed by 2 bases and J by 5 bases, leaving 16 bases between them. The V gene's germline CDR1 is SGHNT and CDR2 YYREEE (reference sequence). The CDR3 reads CASSLPGLTWETQYF. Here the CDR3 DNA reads TGTGCCAGCAGCTTACCGGGACTTACATGGGAGACCCAGTACTTC.